This section outlines one T cell receptor (beta chain) sequence together with its context. The data belong to a study of OX40 agonist ivuxolimab in advanced cancers. The data were produced by immunoSEQ multiplex PCR, yet TCRdb's version contains in-frame clones alone and is incomplete. The sample has 95,000 to 100,000 clones, 90% seen once. Patients were ruled out by autoimmune disease history or systemic immunosuppression. Blood was sampled at baseline, cycle 4 day 1, and cycle 7 day 1. The specimen was CD4+ or CD8+ T cells sorted from blood, collected in a trial of the OX40 agonist ivuxolimab. This receptor was identified in an adult with an advanced solid tumor such as melanoma, head and neck, liver or kidney cancer.

Here the CDR3 reads CASSSRGTNTEAFF. The CDR3 nucleotides read TGTGCCAGCAGCTCCCGGGGGACGAACACTGAAGCTTTCTTT. V usage is TRBV7-2 and J usage is TRBJ1-1; D perhaps matches TRBD1 (5 bases). The germline V gene encodes CDR1 SGHTA and CDR2 FQGNSA. Between the trimmed V and J ends, which lost 4 bases and 1 base, there was a span of 10 bases. The CDR3 has 14 residues.